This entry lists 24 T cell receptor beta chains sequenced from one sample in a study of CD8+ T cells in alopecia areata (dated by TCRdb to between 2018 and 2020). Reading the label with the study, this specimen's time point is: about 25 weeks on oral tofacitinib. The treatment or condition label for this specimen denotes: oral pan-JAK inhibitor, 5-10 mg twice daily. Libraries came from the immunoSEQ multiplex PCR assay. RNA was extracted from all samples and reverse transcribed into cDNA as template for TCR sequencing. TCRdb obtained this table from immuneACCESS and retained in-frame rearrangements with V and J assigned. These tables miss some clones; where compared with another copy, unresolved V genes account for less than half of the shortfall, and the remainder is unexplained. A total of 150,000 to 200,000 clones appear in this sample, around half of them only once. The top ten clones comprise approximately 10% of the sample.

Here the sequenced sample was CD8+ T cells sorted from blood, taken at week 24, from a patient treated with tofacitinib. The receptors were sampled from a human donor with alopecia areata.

The CDR3 sequence is CASHRGGLTEAFF. As DNA, the CDR3 is TGTGCTAGTCACCGAGGAGGCCTCACTGAAGCTTTCTTT. The chain is built from TRBV12-5 and TRBJ1-1; D gene unclear. The CDR3 sequence is 13 residues long. CDR1 and CDR2 (germline): LGHNT, FRNRAP. V lost 8 bases and J lost 4, with 14 bases in between.

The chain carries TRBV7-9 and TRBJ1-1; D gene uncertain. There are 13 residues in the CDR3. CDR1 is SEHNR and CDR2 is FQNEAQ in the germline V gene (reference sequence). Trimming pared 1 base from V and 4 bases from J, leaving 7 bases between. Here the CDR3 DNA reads TGTGCCAGCAGCTTAGAAGCAGCCACTGAAGCTTTCTTT. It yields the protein CASSLEAATEAFF.

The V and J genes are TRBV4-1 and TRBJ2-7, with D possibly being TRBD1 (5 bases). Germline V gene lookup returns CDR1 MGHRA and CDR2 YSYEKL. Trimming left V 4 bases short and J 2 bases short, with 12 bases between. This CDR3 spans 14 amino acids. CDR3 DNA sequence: TGCGCCAGCAGCCCCAATCTAGGGGCCTACGAGCAGTACTTC. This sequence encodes CASSPNLGAYEQYF.

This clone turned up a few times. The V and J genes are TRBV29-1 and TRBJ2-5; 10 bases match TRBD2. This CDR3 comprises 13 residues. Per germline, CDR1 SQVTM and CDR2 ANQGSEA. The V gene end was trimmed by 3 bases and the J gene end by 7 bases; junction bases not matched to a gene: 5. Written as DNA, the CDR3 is TGCAGCGTTGACTGGACTAGCGGTGGGACCCAGTACTTC. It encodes CSVDWTSGGTQYF.

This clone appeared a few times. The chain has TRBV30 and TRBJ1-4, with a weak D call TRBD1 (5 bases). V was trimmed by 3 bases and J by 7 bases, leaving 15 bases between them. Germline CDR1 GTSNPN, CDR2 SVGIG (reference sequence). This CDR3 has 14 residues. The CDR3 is CAWSPGGASEKLFF. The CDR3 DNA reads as TGTGCCTGGAGCCCCGGAGGGGCAAGTGAAAAACTGTTTTTT.

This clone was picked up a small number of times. CDR3 sequence (DNA): TGTGCCAGCAGCCACAGGGTGGGTGAGCAGTTCTTC. Residues: CASSHRVGEQFF. The chain joins TRBV14 to TRBJ2-1; D is perhaps TRBD1 (5 bases). Germline V gives CDR1 SGHDN, CDR2 FVKESK. V lost 3 bases and J lost 9, with 9 bases in between. The CDR3 is 12 residues long.

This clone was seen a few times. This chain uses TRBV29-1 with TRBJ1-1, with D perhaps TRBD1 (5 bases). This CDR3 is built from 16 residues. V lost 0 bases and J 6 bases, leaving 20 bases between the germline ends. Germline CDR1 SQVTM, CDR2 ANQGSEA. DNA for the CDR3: TGCAGCGTTGAAGATCGCGGGGGAGCCTTAGACTCTGAAGCTTTCTTT. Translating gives CSVEDRGGALDSEAFF.

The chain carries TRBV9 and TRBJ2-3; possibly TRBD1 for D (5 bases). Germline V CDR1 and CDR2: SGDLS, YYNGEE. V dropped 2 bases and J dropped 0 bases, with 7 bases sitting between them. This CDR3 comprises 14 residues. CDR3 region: CASSVRESTDTQYF. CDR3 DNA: TGTGCCAGCAGCGTCAGGGAAAGCACAGATACGCAGTATTTT.

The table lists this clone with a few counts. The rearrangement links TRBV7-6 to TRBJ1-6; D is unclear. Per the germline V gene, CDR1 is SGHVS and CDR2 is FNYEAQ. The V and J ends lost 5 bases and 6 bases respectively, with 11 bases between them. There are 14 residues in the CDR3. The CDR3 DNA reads TGTGCCAGCAGCCCCGACGGATTTAATTCACCCCTCCACTTT. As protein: CASSPDGFNSPLHF.

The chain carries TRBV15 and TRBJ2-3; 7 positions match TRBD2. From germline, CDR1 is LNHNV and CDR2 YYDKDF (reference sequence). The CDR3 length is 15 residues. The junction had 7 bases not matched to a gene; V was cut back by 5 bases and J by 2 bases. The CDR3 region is CATSLSGGLTDTQYF. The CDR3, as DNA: TGTGCCACCAGCCTCTCGGGGGGACTCACAGATACGCAGTATTTT. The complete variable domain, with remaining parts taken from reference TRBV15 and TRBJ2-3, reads DAMVIQNPRYQVTQFGKPVTLSCSQTLNHNVMYWYQQKSSQAPKLLFHYYDKDFNNEADTPDNFQSRRPNTSFCFLDIRSPGLGDTAMYLCATSLSGGLTDTQYFGPGTRLTVL.

CDR3 in DNA: TGCAGCGGAAGATTAGAGGGGTCTCTCAAGGGAGACTATGGCTACACCTTC. This translates into CSGRLEGSLKGDYGYTF. The V call is TRBV29-1, the J call TRBJ1-2; possible D gene TRBD1, 5 bases. CDR3 length: 17 residues. Germline-derived CDR1 and CDR2 are SQVTM and ANQGSEA. The V gene lost 7 bases and the J gene lost 3 bases, with 27 bases spanning the gap.

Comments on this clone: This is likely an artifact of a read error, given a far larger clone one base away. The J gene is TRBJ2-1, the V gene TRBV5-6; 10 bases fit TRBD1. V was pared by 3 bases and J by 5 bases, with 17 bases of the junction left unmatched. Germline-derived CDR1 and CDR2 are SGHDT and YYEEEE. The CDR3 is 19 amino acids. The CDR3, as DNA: TGTGCCAGCAGCTCACGGTGGGACAGGGGACAAAGCGGGCACAATGAGCAGTTCTTC. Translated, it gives CASSSRWDRGQSGHNEQFF.

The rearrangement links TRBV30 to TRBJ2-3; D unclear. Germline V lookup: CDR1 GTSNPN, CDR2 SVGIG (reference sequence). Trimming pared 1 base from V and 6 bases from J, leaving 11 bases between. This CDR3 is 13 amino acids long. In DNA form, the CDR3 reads TGTGCCTGGAGTGCTTTACGGTTTGATACGCAGTATTTT. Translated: CAWSALRFDTQYF.

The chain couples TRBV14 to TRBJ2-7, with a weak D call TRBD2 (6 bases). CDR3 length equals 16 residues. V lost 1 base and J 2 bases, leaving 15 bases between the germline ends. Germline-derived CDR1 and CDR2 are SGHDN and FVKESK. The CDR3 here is CASSQGDWRDPYEQYF. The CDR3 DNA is TGTGCCAGCAGCCAAGGTGACTGGAGGGACCCCTACGAGCAGTACTTC.

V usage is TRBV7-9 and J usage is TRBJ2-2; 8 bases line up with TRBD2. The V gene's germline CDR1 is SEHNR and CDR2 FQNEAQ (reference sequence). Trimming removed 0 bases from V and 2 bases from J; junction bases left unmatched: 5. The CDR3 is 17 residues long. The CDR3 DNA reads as TGTGCCAGCAGCTTAGCATTTCTAGCGGGTAACACCGGGGAGCTGTTTTTT. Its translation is CASSLAFLAGNTGELFF.

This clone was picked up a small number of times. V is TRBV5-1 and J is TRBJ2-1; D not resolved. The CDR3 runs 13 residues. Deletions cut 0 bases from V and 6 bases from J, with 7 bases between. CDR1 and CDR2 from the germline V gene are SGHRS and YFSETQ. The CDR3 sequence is CASSLVPANEQFF. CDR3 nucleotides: TGCGCCAGCAGCTTGGTACCAGCCAATGAGCAGTTCTTC.

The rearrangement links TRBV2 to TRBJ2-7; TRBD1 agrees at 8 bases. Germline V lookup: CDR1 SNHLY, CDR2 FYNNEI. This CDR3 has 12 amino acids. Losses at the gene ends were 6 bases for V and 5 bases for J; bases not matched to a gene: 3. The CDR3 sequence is CASRDRVNEQYF. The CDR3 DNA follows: TGTGCCAGCAGGGACAGGGTAAACGAGCAGTACTTC.

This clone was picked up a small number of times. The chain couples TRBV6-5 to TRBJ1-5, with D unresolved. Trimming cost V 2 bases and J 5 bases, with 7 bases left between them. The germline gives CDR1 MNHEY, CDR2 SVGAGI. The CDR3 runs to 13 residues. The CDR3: CASSYEVDQPQHF. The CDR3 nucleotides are TGTGCCAGCAGTTACGAGGTTGATCAGCCCCAGCATTTT.

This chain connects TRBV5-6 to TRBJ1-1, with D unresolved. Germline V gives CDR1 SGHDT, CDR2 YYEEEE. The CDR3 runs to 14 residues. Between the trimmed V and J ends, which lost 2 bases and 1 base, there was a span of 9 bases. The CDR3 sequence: CASSFTVRNTEAFF. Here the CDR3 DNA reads TGTGCCAGCAGCTTCACGGTTAGGAACACTGAAGCTTTCTTT.

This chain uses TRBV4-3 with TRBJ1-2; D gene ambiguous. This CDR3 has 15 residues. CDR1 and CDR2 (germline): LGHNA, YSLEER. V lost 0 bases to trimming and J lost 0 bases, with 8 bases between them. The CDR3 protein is CASSQDLDANYGYTF. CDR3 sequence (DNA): TGCGCCAGCAGCCAAGATCTCGACGCTAACTATGGCTACACCTTC.

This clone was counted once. CDR3 nucleotides: TGTGCCAGCAGCCGTGCATCTGGCGGGGAGCTCAATGAGCAGTTCTTC. Its translation is CASSRASGGELNEQFF. The chain uses TRBV11-3 and TRBJ2-1, with D tentatively TRBD2 (6 bases). The CDR3 contains 16 residues. The V end was cut by 5 bases, the J end by 6 bases, with 20 bases between. CDR1 and CDR2 (germline): SGHNT, YENEEA.

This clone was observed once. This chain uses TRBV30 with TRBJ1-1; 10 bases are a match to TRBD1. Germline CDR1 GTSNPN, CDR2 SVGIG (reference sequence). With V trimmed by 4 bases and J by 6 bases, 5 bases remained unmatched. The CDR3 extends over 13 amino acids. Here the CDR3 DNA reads TGTGCCTGGATACGGGACAGGGGCGCTGAAGCTTTCTTT. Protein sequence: CAWIRDRGAEAFF.

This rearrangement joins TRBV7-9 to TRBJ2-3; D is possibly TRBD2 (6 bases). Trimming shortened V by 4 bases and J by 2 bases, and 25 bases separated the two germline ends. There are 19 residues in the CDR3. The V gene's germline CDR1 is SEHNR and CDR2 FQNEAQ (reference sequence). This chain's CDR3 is CASSSSAGYVQEPTDTQYF. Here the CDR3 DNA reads TGTGCCAGCAGCTCGTCGGCGGGATACGTTCAGGAGCCCACAGATACGCAGTATTTT.

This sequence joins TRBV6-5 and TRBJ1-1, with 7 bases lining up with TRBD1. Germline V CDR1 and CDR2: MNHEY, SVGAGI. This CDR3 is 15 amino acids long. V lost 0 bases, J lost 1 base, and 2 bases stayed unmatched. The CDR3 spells CASSYSPGGNTEAFF. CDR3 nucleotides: TGTGCCAGCAGTTACTCGCCAGGGGGGAACACTGAAGCTTTCTTT.